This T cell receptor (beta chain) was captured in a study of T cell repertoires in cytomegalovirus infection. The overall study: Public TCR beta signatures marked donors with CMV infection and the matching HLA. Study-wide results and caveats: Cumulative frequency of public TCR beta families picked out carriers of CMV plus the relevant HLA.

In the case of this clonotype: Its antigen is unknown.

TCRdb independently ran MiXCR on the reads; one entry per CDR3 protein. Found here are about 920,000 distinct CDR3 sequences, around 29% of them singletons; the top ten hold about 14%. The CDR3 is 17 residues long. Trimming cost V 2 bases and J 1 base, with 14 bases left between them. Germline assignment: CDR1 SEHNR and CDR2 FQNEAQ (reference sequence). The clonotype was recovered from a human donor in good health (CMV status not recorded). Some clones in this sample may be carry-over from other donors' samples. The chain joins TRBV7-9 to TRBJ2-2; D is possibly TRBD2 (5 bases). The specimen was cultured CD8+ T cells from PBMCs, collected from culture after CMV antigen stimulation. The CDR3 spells CASSLIGGGRNTGELFF. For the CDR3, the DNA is TGTGCCAGCAGCTTAATTGGCGGAGGCAGGAACACCGGGGAGCTGTTTTTT.